Each of the 22 T cell receptor beta chains below was sequenced from the same sample in a study of shared clonotypes between healthy human individuals. Clones were sequenced by immunoSEQ multiplex PCR, and TCRdb holds only the in-frame ones, with some missing. The sample lists some 1.4 million clones, over 95% seen once, with about 1.2% in the top ten. The sequenced material came from naive CD4+ T cells sorted from blood. Subset specified: CD45RA+ positively selected. These receptors were obtained from a man aged 25 to 40 in good health.

The chain joins TRBV11-3 to TRBJ2-5, with a tentative D call TRBD2 (5 bases). The V and J ends lost 3 bases and 3 bases respectively, with 8 bases between them. The CDR3 runs 13 residues. Germline V gene data show CDR1 as SGHNT and CDR2 as YENEEA. The CDR3 protein is CASSFTGKETQYF. CDR3 sequence (DNA): TGTGCCAGCAGCTTTACGGGAAAAGAGACCCAGTACTTC.

V usage is TRBV4-3 and J usage is TRBJ2-1; D may be TRBD1 (6 bases). V lost 1 base and J lost 7, with 11 bases in between. This CDR3 has 14 residues. Germline V lookup: CDR1 LGHNA, CDR2 YSLEER. The CDR3 sequence is CASSQVGGTNEQFF. In DNA form, the CDR3 reads TGCGCCAGCAGCCAAGTTGGTGGGACAAATGAGCAGTTCTTC.

The rearrangement uses TRBV5-6 and TRBJ2-4; 10 bases map to TRBD2. Germline CDR1 is SGHDT and CDR2 is YYEEEE. The CDR3 contains 15 residues. V shed 4 bases and J 7 bases; nucleotides not matched to a gene: 8. CDR3 bases: TGTGCCAGCAGCCCGGACCCTAGCGGGGGTAACATTCAGTACTTC. Translation gives CASSPDPSGGNIQYF.

This chain joins TRBV19 and TRBJ1-2, with D perhaps matching TRBD1 (5 bases). The germline gives CDR1 LNHDA, CDR2 SQIVND (reference sequence). This CDR3 has 16 amino acids. V was pared by 0 bases and J by 7 bases, with 18 bases between. CDR3 loop: CASSIDTGWGRGGYTF. The CDR3 region has the DNA TGTGCCAGTAGTATAGATACAGGATGGGGACGTGGTGGCTACACCTTC.

The V call is TRBV4-3, the J call TRBJ1-4; D unclear. The length of the CDR3 is 14 residues. V was clipped by 3 bases and J by 6 bases, with 11 bases between them. The germline V gene encodes CDR1 LGHNA and CDR2 YSLEER. CDR3 amino acids: CASSQGVGDEKLFF. CDR3 nucleotide sequence: TGCGCCAGCAGCCAGGGAGTGGGTGATGAAAAACTGTTTTTT.

This chain connects TRBV28 to TRBJ1-1; TRBD1 might be the D (6 bases). In germline, CDR1 is MDHEN, CDR2 SYDVKM. V was trimmed by 5 bases and J by 1 base, leaving 14 bases between them. This CDR3 spans 15 amino acids. Here the CDR3 reads CASSTRQAWNTEAFF. CDR3 DNA: TGTGCCAGCAGTACACGACAGGCATGGAACACTGAAGCTTTCTTT.

The chain couples TRBV7-9 to TRBJ2-7; TRBD2 aligns across 9 bases. V lost 6 bases, J lost 3 bases, and 6 bases stayed unmatched. CDR3 size: 14 residues. Germline V gives CDR1 SEHNR, CDR2 FQNEAQ (reference sequence). In DNA form, the CDR3 reads TGTGCCAGCAGTACCGGGACTAGCAGCTACGAGCAGTACTTC. Amino acid sequence: CASSTGTSSYEQYF.

The chain couples TRBV9 to TRBJ2-3; 7 positions agree with TRBD1. CDR3 length: 17 amino acids. J was trimmed by 2 bases and V by 0 bases; bases with no gene match: 9. Germline V gives CDR1 SGDLS, CDR2 YYNGEE. CDR3 sequence (DNA): TGTGCCAGCAGCGTAGGTCCCCTCGGGACAGACACAGATACGCAGTATTTT. Its protein product is CASSVGPLGTDTDTQYF.

V is TRBV2 and J is TRBJ2-3, with D unclear. The CDR3 extends over 11 amino acids. Germline CDR1 reads SNHLY; CDR2 reads FYNNEI. V shed 6 bases and J shed 6 bases, with 7 bases lying between them. The chain's CDR3 is CASRSGDTQYF. CDR3 DNA sequence: TGTGCCAGCAGATCCGGGGATACGCAGTATTTT.

The rearrangement uses TRBV27 and TRBJ1-3; 7 nucleotides line up with TRBD1. There are 14 residues in the CDR3. Looked up from germline, CDR1 is MNHEY and CDR2 is SMNVEV (reference sequence). V trimming: 9 bases; J trimming: 0 bases; junction bases outside the gene matches: 5. The CDR3 sequence: CASRQGVSGNTIYF. The DNA for the CDR3 is TGTGCCAGTAGACAGGGTGTCTCTGGAAACACCATATATTTT.

In this sample, this clone turned up once. V usage is TRBV5-8 and J usage is TRBJ1-4; D may be TRBD1 (5 bases). Trimming cost V 1 base and J 7 bases, with 17 bases left between them. Germline V lookup: CDR1 SGHTS, CDR2 YDEGEE. CDR3 length equals 16 residues. CDR3 loop: CASSLFIEGLREKLFF. In DNA, the CDR3 is TGTGCCAGCAGCTTGTTTATCGAGGGACTTCGTGAAAAACTGTTTTTT.

This CDR3 reads CASRGTPGDTEAFF. As DNA, the CDR3 is TGTGCCAGTAGAGGGACTCCCGGGGACACTGAAGCTTTCTTT. This rearrangement joins TRBV19 to TRBJ1-1, with D perhaps TRBD1 (5 bases). Germline lookup yields CDR1 LNHDA and CDR2 SQIVND (reference sequence). The V end lost 6 bases, the J end lost 3 bases, and 14 bases lay between the germline ends. The CDR3 totals 14 residues. The entire variable domain, with the rest obtained from reference TRBV19 and TRBJ1-1, is as follows: DGGITQSPKYLFRKEGQNVTLSCEQNLNHDAMYWYRQDPGQGLRLIYYSQIVNDFQKGDIAEGYSVSREKKESFPLTVTSAQKNPTAFYLCASRGTPGDTEAFFGQGTRLTVV.

The V gene is TRBV7-9, the J gene TRBJ1-2; D is ambiguous. Looked up from germline, CDR1 is SEHNR and CDR2 is FQNEAQ (reference sequence). The CDR3 runs 14 residues. V was shortened by 4 bases and J by 9 bases, with 18 bases between the two germline ends. CDR3 coding DNA: TGTGCCAGCAGCTCAAGCGGGTCCACGAGGAGCTACACCTTC. This encodes CASSSSGSTRSYTF.

V gene TRBV6-5 combines with J gene TRBJ2-7, with D possibly being TRBD1 (5 bases). The V and J ends lost 8 bases and 3 bases respectively, with 11 bases between them. Germline CDR1 and CDR2: MNHEY and SVGAGI. There are 12 residues in the CDR3. The CDR3 spells CASREQDYEQYF. As DNA, the CDR3 is TGTGCCAGCCGAGAACAGGACTACGAGCAGTACTTC.

This clone showed up just once. The J gene is TRBJ2-5, the V gene TRBV29-1; TRBD1 aligns across 8 bases. The CDR3 loop spans 15 amino acids. J gave up 0 bases and V 4 bases, and 7 bases lay outside the gene matches. Germline V CDR1 and CDR2: SQVTM, ANQGSEA. CDR3 loop: CSVVRDRTYQETQYF. For the CDR3, the DNA is TGCAGCGTTGTTCGGGACAGGACGTACCAAGAGACCCAGTACTTC.

This clone appeared once. J is TRBJ1-6 and V is TRBV7-6, with 9 bases lining up with TRBD1. CDR3 size: 14 residues. V dropped 7 bases and J dropped 10; count of bases not matched to a gene: 8. Per the germline V gene, CDR1 is SGHVS and CDR2 is FNYEAQ. The CDR3: CASTDTGGDSPLHF. For the CDR3, the DNA is TGTGCCAGCACCGACACAGGGGGCGACTCACCCCTCCACTTT. Supplemented by reference TRBV7-6 and TRBJ1-6, the full variable domain reads GAGVSQSPRYKVTKRGQDVALRCDPISGHVSLYWYRQALGQGPEFLTYFNYEAQQDKSGLPNDRFSAERPEGSISTLTIQRTEQRDSAMYRCASTDTGGDSPLHFGNGTRLTVT.

The V gene is TRBV14, the J gene TRBJ2-3; no reliable D call. V lost 0 bases and J lost 10, with 20 bases in between. Germline CDR1 SGHDN, CDR2 FVKESK. The CDR3 is 16 residues long. CDR3 coding DNA: TGTGCCAGCAGCCAAGATTCAGTCTGGGTAGAGTACGCGCAGTATTTT. As protein: CASSQDSVWVEYAQYF.

The rearrangement links TRBV5-1 to TRBJ2-2; TRBD2 agrees at 9 bases. The CDR3 contains 17 residues. Per germline, CDR1 SGHRS and CDR2 YFSETQ. The V and J ends lost 0 bases and 0 bases, in that order; junction bases with no gene match: 3. The CDR3 coding sequence is TGCGCCAGCAGCTTGGTCGCGGGAGGGGCGAACACCGGGGAGCTGTTTTTT. Protein product: CASSLVAGGANTGELFF.

The V call is TRBV18, the J call TRBJ2-1, with unresolved D. Germline V gene lookup returns CDR1 KGHSH and CDR2 LQKENI. V lost 4 bases and J lost 5, with 12 bases in between. This CDR3 has 14 amino acids. As DNA, the CDR3 is TGTGCCAGCTCACGACTCTCAGATGACAATGAGCAGTTCTTC. Protein product: CASSRLSDDNEQFF.

The rearrangement joins TRBV7-2 to TRBJ2-7, with D unresolved. Germline assignment: CDR1 SGHTA and CDR2 FQGNSA. Trimming took 2 bases from V and 7 from J, leaving 15 bases between them. There are 14 residues in the CDR3. CDR3 region: CASSLYGFAGEQYF. The DNA of the CDR3 is TGTGCCAGCAGCTTATATGGGTTCGCTGGGGAGCAGTACTTC. The full variable domain, completed using reference TRBV7-2 and TRBJ2-7, is GAGVSQSPSNKVTEKGKDVELRCDPISGHTALYWYRQSLGQGLEFLIYFQGNSAPDKSGLPSDRFSAERTGGSVSTLTIQRTQQEDSAVYLCASSLYGFAGEQYFGPGTRLTVT.

This clone was counted a single time. The chain uses TRBV28 and TRBJ1-1; no clear D gene. V lost 5 bases to trimming and J lost 1 base, with 11 bases between them. CDR3 size: 14 residues. Germline CDR1 MDHEN, CDR2 SYDVKM. The CDR3 nucleotides are TGTGCCAGCAGTCGAAATAACAAGAACACTGAAGCTTTCTTT. The encoded protein is CASSRNNKNTEAFF.

The chain joins TRBV5-8 to TRBJ2-7; the D gene is possibly TRBD2 (5 bases). Germline lookup yields CDR1 SGHTS and CDR2 YDEGEE. This CDR3 comprises 15 residues. V dropped 0 bases and J dropped 2 bases, with 12 bases sitting between them. CDR3 protein: CASSLAVRVTYEQYF. The CDR3 DNA follows: TGTGCCAGCAGCTTGGCCGTGAGGGTGACCTACGAGCAGTACTTC.